These 20 T cell receptor beta chains were sequenced from one sample in a study of shared clonotypes between healthy human individuals. Data came from immunoSEQ multiplex PCR; TCRdb stores just in-frame clones and leaves some out. The table has about 600,000 clones, around 78% seen once. The sample was PBMCs. These receptor sequences come from a woman aged 40 to 50 in good health. Some clones in this sample may be carry-over from other donors' samples.

The chain recombines TRBV9 with TRBJ1-4; no definite D call. This CDR3 is built from 17 residues. Germline values: CDR1 SGDLS, CDR2 YYNGEE. V was cut by 4 bases and J by 0 bases, with 16 bases left in between. The CDR3 loop is CASSPGPKHATNEKLFF. The CDR3 DNA reads TGTGCCAGCAGCCCAGGACCCAAACATGCAACTAATGAAAAACTGTTTTTT.

The rearrangement uses TRBV13 and TRBJ2-1; the D is unclear. Germline V gives CDR1 PRHDT, CDR2 FYEKMQ (reference sequence). CDR3 size: 13 residues. The ends were cut back, 2 bases at V and 4 bases at J, with 6 bases in the middle. The CDR3 protein is CASSLHKYNEQFF. The CDR3 nucleotides are TGTGCCAGCAGCTTACACAAATACAATGAGCAGTTCTTC.

The gene calls are TRBV20-1 and TRBJ2-7; D unclear. V was shortened by 4 bases and J by 2 bases, with 3 bases between the two germline ends. This CDR3 contains 10 residues. In germline, CDR1 is DFQATT, CDR2 SNEGSKA (reference sequence). The CDR3 spells CSAITYEQYF. In DNA, the CDR3 is TGCAGTGCTATCACCTACGAGCAGTACTTC.

The V gene is TRBV13, the J gene TRBJ2-1, with TRBD1 as a possible D gene (6 bases). V shed 4 bases and J shed 4 bases, with 11 bases lying between them. Per germline, CDR1 PRHDT and CDR2 FYEKMQ (reference sequence). The CDR3 is 14 residues long. DNA for the CDR3: TGTGCCAGCAGCTACCGGGACACGTACAATGAGCAGTTCTTC. This codes for CASSYRDTYNEQFF.

The V and J genes are TRBV29-1 and TRBJ1-2; 8 positions agree with TRBD1. The CDR3 is 11 amino acids. With V trimmed by 6 bases and J by 7 bases, 4 bases remained unmatched. Germline V gives CDR1 SQVTM, CDR2 ANQGSEA. Here the CDR3 reads CSVDRGCGYTF. The CDR3 DNA sequence: TGCAGCGTCGACAGGGGCTGTGGCTACACCTTC.

The count of this clone is one. This chain links TRBV5-4 with TRBJ2-1; D is perhaps TRBD2 (6 bases). Germline V lookup: CDR1 SGHNT, CDR2 YYREEE (reference sequence). V gave up 4 bases and J gave up 0 bases, with 14 bases separating them. The CDR3 has 16 amino acids. As DNA, the CDR3 is TGTGCCAGCAGCCCCAGGCGGGGTTACTCCTACAATGAGCAGTTCTTC. Amino acids: CASSPRRGYSYNEQFF. Drawing the rest from reference TRBV5-4 and TRBJ2-1, the complete variable domain is ETGVTQSPTHLIKTRGQQVTLRCSSQSGHNTVSWYQQALGQGPQFIFQYYREEENGRGNFPPRFSGLQFPNYSSELNVNALELDDSALYLCASSPRRGYSYNEQFFGPGTRLTVL.

DNA of the CDR3: TGTGCCAGCAGTACCGACAGGGAAATGGAGCAGTTCTTC. This codes for CASSTDREMEQFF. The V call is TRBV6-5, the J call TRBJ2-1; 7 nucleotides line up with TRBD1. The V and J ends lost 5 bases and 10 bases, in that order; junction bases with no gene match: 8. This CDR3 is 13 amino acids long. Germline CDR1 and CDR2: MNHEY and SVGAGI.

The chain has TRBV7-2 and TRBJ1-6; D not resolved. Germline V gene sequence: CDR1 SGHTA, CDR2 FQGNSA. The CDR3 covers 15 residues. Trimming removed 6 bases from V and 7 bases from J, with 16 bases in between. CDR3 sequence: CASSYVGGSNSPLHF. The CDR3 region has the DNA TGTGCCAGCAGTTATGTCGGAGGATCGAATTCACCCCTCCACTTT.

The gene calls are TRBV9 and TRBJ2-5, with TRBD2 identical over 8 bases. This CDR3 has 16 amino acids. Germline trimming cut 0 bases from V and 4 bases from J; bases unmatched to any gene: 8. Germline V gives CDR1 SGDLS, CDR2 YYNGEE. The CDR3 here is CASSVDMGAGGETQYF. CDR3 sequence (DNA): TGTGCCAGCAGCGTAGATATGGGCGCGGGGGGAGAGACCCAGTACTTC.

V and J are TRBV25-1 and TRBJ2-1, with a weak D call TRBD1 (5 bases). The germline gives CDR1 MGHDK, CDR2 SYGVNS. CDR3 length: 13 amino acids. The V and J ends lost 3 bases and 6 bases respectively, with 9 bases between them. The CDR3 sequence is CASSDRARNEQFF. The CDR3 DNA is TGTGCCAGCAGTGACAGGGCACGCAATGAGCAGTTCTTC.

To note about this clone: With a far larger clone one base away, a read error is the likely cause. The chain couples TRBV30 to TRBJ2-3; D possibly corresponds to TRBD1 (6 bases). CDR3 length equals 14 residues. V lost 4 bases and J 4 bases, leaving 15 bases between the germline ends. Germline-derived CDR1 and CDR2 are GTSNPN and SVGIG (reference sequence). The CDR3 reads CAWMRGRSADTQYF. In DNA, the CDR3 is TGTGCCTGGATGAGGGGGAGAAGCGCAGATACGCAGTATTTT.

This clone was seen repeatedly, ten times or more. The genes are TRBV29-1 and TRBJ2-2; D assignment may be TRBD1 or TRBD2 (5 bases each). Trimming removed 4 bases from V and 0 bases from J, with 9 bases in between. The V gene's germline CDR1 is SQVTM and CDR2 ANQGSEA. The CDR3 has 14 amino acids. This CDR3 reads CSVGRGPNTGELFF. The CDR3 coding sequence is TGCAGCGTTGGAAGGGGACCGAACACCGGGGAGCTGTTTTTT.

This clone was found once. This rearrangement joins TRBV5-1 to TRBJ2-4, with 9 bases matching TRBD1. Per germline, CDR1 SGHRS and CDR2 YFSETQ. J lost 6 bases, V lost 0 bases, and 10 bases had no gene match. This CDR3 region has 17 residues. The CDR3 loop reads CASSLVGLQGAINIQYF. DNA of the CDR3: TGCGCCAGCAGCTTGGTCGGTCTACAGGGGGCAATAAACATTCAGTACTTC.

The chain employs TRBV7-2 and TRBJ2-1; TRBD2 matches at 12 bases. The CDR3 extends over 18 amino acids. Germline CDR1 SGHTA, CDR2 FQGNSA. The V segment lost 5 bases and the J segment 0 bases; nucleotides outside the gene matches: 8. CDR3 nucleotides: TGTGCCAGCAGCACACGACTAGCGGGAGTGAGCTCCTACAATGAGCAGTTCTTC. Amino acids: CASSTRLAGVSSYNEQFF. Using reference TRBV7-2 and TRBJ2-1 for the parts outside the CDR3, the full variable domain is GAGVSQSPSNKVTEKGKDVELRCDPISGHTALYWYRQSLGQGLEFLIYFQGNSAPDKSGLPSDRFSAERTGGSVSTLTIQRTQQEDSAVYLCASSTRLAGVSSYNEQFFGPGTRLTVL.

The J gene is TRBJ2-1, the V gene TRBV30, with D tentatively TRBD1 (6 bases). Trimming removed 8 bases at V and 2 bases at J, with 22 bases between. Per germline, CDR1 GTSNPN and CDR2 SVGIG (reference sequence). The CDR3 has 16 amino acids. The DNA of the CDR3 is TGTGCCCGGAATAATCAGGGGTCGGACCCCTACAATGAGCAGTTCTTC. Amino acids: CARNNQGSDPYNEQFF.

The rearrangement uses TRBV7-9 and TRBJ1-2; TRBD1 aligns across 8 bases. The CDR3 consists of 17 residues. Germline V gives CDR1 SEHNR, CDR2 FQNEAQ (reference sequence). Trimming took 5 bases from V and 4 from J; bases not matched to a gene: 15. The CDR3 DNA sequence: TGTGCCAGCAGCCCCCGGGACAGGCTATTTTACGGCTATGGCTACACCTTC. Translating it yields CASSPRDRLFYGYGYTF.

This clone was seen only once. The chain links TRBV5-6 to TRBJ2-7; TRBD1 agrees at 7 bases. V was clipped by 4 bases and J by 3 bases; unmatched bases: 7. This CDR3 has 14 amino acids. The germline V gene has CDR1 SGHDT and CDR2 YYEEEE. The CDR3, as DNA: TGTGCCAGCAGCCTCCTGACAGGGAGCTACGAGCAGTACTTC. Protein product: CASSLLTGSYEQYF.

V is TRBV19 and J is TRBJ1-1, with TRBD1 identical over 7 bases. The CDR3 has 15 residues. The V segment lost 4 bases and the J segment 3 bases; nucleotides outside the gene matches: 8. Looked up from germline, CDR1 is LNHDA and CDR2 is SQIVND (reference sequence). CDR3 protein: CASSTLTGRYTEAFF. CDR3 sequence (DNA): TGTGCCAGTAGTACCCTGACAGGGAGGTACACTGAAGCTTTCTTT.

This sequence joins TRBV27 and TRBJ2-7, with D maybe TRBD1 (5 bases). The V gene lost 2 bases and the J gene lost 2 bases, with 16 bases spanning the gap. Germline CDR1 is MNHEY and CDR2 is SMNVEV (reference sequence). The CDR3 sequence is 16 residues long. The CDR3 region is CASSLSSAGITYEQYF. CDR3 sequence (DNA): TGTGCCAGCAGTTTAAGCTCGGCAGGGATAACCTACGAGCAGTACTTC.

The rearrangement links TRBV29-1 to TRBJ2-1; D not certain. V was trimmed by 4 bases and J by 5 bases, leaving 9 bases between them. Germline lookup yields CDR1 SQVTM and CDR2 ANQGSEA. This CDR3 contains 12 residues. The CDR3: CSVVGYNNEQFF. The CDR3 DNA reads TGCAGCGTTGTTGGCTACAACAATGAGCAGTTCTTC.